This TCR beta chain was obtained from a study of blood T cell repertoires in COVID-19. Study background: From the United States, Italy and Spain came samples of acute and convalescent COVID-19. PBMCs, B-cell-depleted T cells, or T cells provided the cDNA or gDNA that made up the material.

Original data processing: Amplification of reference gene primers was used by the study to estimate nucleated cell counts. Method: immunoSEQ multiplex PCR; TCRdb's copy keeps in-frame clones and lacks some. Clonal size and the V and J genes are those of that table, whereas D and trimming came from the DNA. The sample lists under 300,000 clones; around 90% were seen once. Sample: peripheral blood. This TCR was recovered from a woman aged 35 to 49 who had recovered from COVID-19.

DNA of the CDR3: TGTGCCAGCTCACCTCGGGACAGTAGCAATCAGCCCCAGCATTTT. Protein: CASSPRDSSNQPQHF. The chain links TRBV18 to TRBJ1-5, with 7 nucleotides matching TRBD1. This CDR3 spans 15 amino acids. CDR1 is KGHSH, CDR2 LQKENI, per germline. Trimming removed 3 bases from V and 0 bases from J; junction bases left unmatched: 2.